The 14 T cell receptor beta chains below come from one sample, sequenced in a study of T cells after yellow fever vaccination. TCRdb reprocessed the 5' RACE reads via MiXCR and lists one record per CDR3 protein. The table records hundreds of thousands of distinct CDR3 sequences, around 12% of them present only once. The specimen was CD4+ T cells sorted from PBMCs, collected 15 days after the yellow fever booster vaccination. The receptors stem from a man between 18 and 29 years old who received the YFV17D yellow fever vaccine.

This clonotype was counted only a few times. CDR3 sequence reads: CASSESGGAYNEQFF. The CDR3 coding sequence is TGTGCCAGCAGTGAGAGCGGGGGGGCGTACAATGAGCAGTTCTTC. V is TRBV6-5 and J is TRBJ2-1; 10 nucleotides align to TRBD2. The CDR3 is made up of 15 amino acids. Germline V gene data show CDR1 as MNHEY and CDR2 as SVGAGI. The J segment lost 4 bases and the V segment lost 5 bases, leaving 5 bases of the junction unmatched.

The chain joins TRBV28 to TRBJ2-2, with D perhaps matching TRBD2 (6 bases). V dropped 2 bases and J dropped 5 bases, with 18 bases sitting between them. Germline V gene data show CDR1 as MDHEN and CDR2 as SYDVKM. CDR3 size: 17 residues. The CDR3 DNA follows: TGTGCCAGCAGTTTAACCCGAGTGGGCGCGGGGACCGGGGAGCTGTTTTTT. Translating it yields CASSLTRVGAGTGELFF.

The chain combines TRBV6-5 with TRBJ1-1, with 9 bases that match TRBD1. V lost 5 bases and J lost 7; bases outside the gene matches: 8. Germline V lookup: CDR1 MNHEY, CDR2 SVGAGI. CDR3 size: 14 residues. The CDR3 DNA reads as TGTGCCAGCAGTCTCGGACAGGGGAGGGATGAAGCTTTCTTT. This gives the protein CASSLGQGRDEAFF.

The chain links TRBV7-2 to TRBJ1-5; D may be TRBD1 (5 bases). The ends were cut back, 1 base at V and 4 bases at J, with 11 bases in the middle. CDR1 SGHTA and CDR2 FQGNSA come from the germline V gene. The CDR3 runs to 15 residues. CDR3 protein: CASSLVTGGNQPQHF. In nucleotides, the CDR3 is TGTGCCAGCAGCTTAGTTACAGGAGGGAATCAGCCCCAGCATTTT.

The V gene is TRBV20-1, the J gene TRBJ2-5; TRBD1 matches at 8 bases. The junction had 10 bases not matched to a gene; V was cut back by 8 bases and J by 5 bases. The V gene's germline CDR1 is DFQATT and CDR2 SNEGSKA (reference sequence). The CDR3 has 13 residues. The CDR3 DNA reads as TGCAGTCTGAGGGGGGACAGGCAGGAGACCCAGTACTTC. Protein product: CSLRGDRQETQYF.

The chain employs TRBV21-1 and TRBJ2-1; no check of the table's D call, TRBD1, against the DNA was made. TRBV21-1 is assigned pseudogene status. The CDR3 length is 9 residues. This CDR3 is CASRGGEFF. The CDR3 DNA reads as TGTGCCAGCCGGGGGGGAGAGTTCTTC.

The chain joins TRBV19 to TRBJ1-5; TRBD1 matches 8 bases. Trimming removed 8 bases from V and 1 base from J; junction bases left unmatched: 16. The CDR3 loop spans 18 amino acids. Germline CDR1 and CDR2: LNHDA and SQIVND (reference sequence). CDR3 coding DNA: TGTGCCAGTCAACCCAAGGCGGACAGGGCCGGGAGCAATCAGCCCCAGCATTTT. It encodes CASQPKADRAGSNQPQHF.

This clonotype was picked up a small number of times. The chain couples TRBV11-1 to TRBJ1-1, with TRBD1 matching over 7 bases. Unmatched junction bases numbered 15, after V lost 4 bases and J lost 1 base. The CDR3 is 18 residues long. CDR1 is SGHAT, CDR2 FQDESV, per germline (reference sequence). CDR3 region: CASSSLSTGDFENTEAFF. The CDR3, as DNA: TGTGCCAGCAGCTCCTTGTCTACAGGGGATTTCGAGAACACTGAAGCTTTCTTT.

The chain couples TRBV2 to TRBJ1-2; D remains unclear. V was cut by 7 bases and J by 5 bases, with 11 bases left in between. Germline assignment: CDR1 SNHLY and CDR2 FYNNEI. CDR3 length equals 12 residues. The CDR3 loop reads CASNLAGYGYTF. In DNA, the CDR3 is TGTGCCAGCAACCTAGCCGGATATGGCTACACCTTC.

This clonotype was counted only a few times. The J gene is TRBJ1-1, the V gene TRBV18; perhaps TRBD1 as D (5 bases). Germline CDR1 KGHSH, CDR2 LQKENI. The length of the CDR3 is 13 residues. Trimming took 6 bases from V and 4 from J, leaving 12 bases between them. The CDR3 is CASSQRGSTEAFF. The CDR3 DNA follows: TGTGCCAGCTCCCAGCGGGGGTCCACTGAAGCTTTCTTT.

The chain employs TRBV12-3 or TRBV12-4 and TRBJ1-6, with no clear D. The CDR3 length is 15 residues. V was trimmed by 8 bases and J by 8 bases, leaving 19 bases between them. CDR3: CASVGAGGGDSPLHF. The CDR3 DNA reads TGTGCCAGCGTCGGAGCCGGAGGAGGAGATTCACCCCTCCACTTT.

This clonotype was detected a few times. The chain couples TRBV12-3 or TRBV12-4 to TRBJ2-5; 8 bases are a match to TRBD1. The ends lost 8 bases at V and 4 bases at J; junction bases unmatched: 6. This CDR3 has 13 residues. CDR3: CASLGQVRETQYF. The DNA of the CDR3 is TGTGCCAGCTTGGGACAGGTTAGAGAGACCCAGTACTTC.

The chain uses TRBV9 and TRBJ2-1; TRBD2 matches at 11 bases. The length of the CDR3 is 16 residues. The germline V gene encodes CDR1 SGDLS and CDR2 YYNGEE. Trimming removed 5 bases from V and 5 bases from J; junction bases left unmatched: 9. The DNA of the CDR3 is TGTGCCAGCAGTCTCATAGCGGGGGGGGCCCACAATGAGCAGTTCTTC. Residues: CASSLIAGGAHNEQFF.

There are many counts of this clonotype. The chain joins TRBV29-1 to TRBJ1-1, with D uncertain. This CDR3 region has 14 residues. Trimming removed 1 base at V and 3 bases at J, with 12 bases between. Germline-derived CDR1 and CDR2 are SQVTM and ANQGSEA. The DNA for the CDR3 is TGCAGCGTTGAAGGTATGGGATGGGACACTGAAGCTTTCTTT. Protein sequence: CSVEGMGWDTEAFF.